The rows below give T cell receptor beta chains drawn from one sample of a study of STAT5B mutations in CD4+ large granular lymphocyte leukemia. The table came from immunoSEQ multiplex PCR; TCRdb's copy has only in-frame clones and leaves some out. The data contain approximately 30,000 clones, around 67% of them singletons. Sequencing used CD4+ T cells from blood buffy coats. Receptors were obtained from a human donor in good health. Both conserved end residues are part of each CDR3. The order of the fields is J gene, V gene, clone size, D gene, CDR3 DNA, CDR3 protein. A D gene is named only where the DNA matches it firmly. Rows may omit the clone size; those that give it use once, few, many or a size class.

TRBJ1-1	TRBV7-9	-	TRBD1	TGTGCCAGCAGCTTACAGGGGGCTGGGGTGAACACTGAAGCTTTCTTT	CASSLQGAGVNTEAFF
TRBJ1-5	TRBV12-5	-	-	TGTGCTAGTGGTATCGGACAGTCAAGCAATCAGCCCCAGCATTTT	CASGIGQSSNQPQHF
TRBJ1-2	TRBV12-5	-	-	TGTGCTAGTGGTTTAGCCCTACAGGGAGGCTATGGCTACACCTTC	CASGLALQGGYGYTF
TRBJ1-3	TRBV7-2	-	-	TGTGCCAGCAGCGGACAGCTAATCTCTGGAAACACCATATATTTT	CASSGQLISGNTIYF
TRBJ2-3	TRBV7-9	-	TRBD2	TGTGCCAGCAGCGGGGGGGGACCAGATACGCAGTATTTT	CASSGGGPDTQYF
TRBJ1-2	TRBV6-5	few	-	TGTGCCAGCAGCGTGGGAGGGGAGTTCTATGGCTACACCTTC	CASSVGGEFYGYTF
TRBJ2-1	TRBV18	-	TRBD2	TGTGCCAGCTCACCACCAGCGGGGATACGTAATGAGCAGTTCTTC	CASSPPAGIRNEQFF
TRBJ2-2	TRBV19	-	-	TGTGCCAGTAGCAGATGGAACACCGGGGAGCTGTTTTTT	CASSRWNTGELFF
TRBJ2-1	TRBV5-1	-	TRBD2	TGCGCCAGCAGCTCAGGCGGGGGGAACCCCTACAATGAGCAGTTCTTC	CASSSGGGNPYNEQFF
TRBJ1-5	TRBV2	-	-	TGTGCCAGCAGTGAAAATTTGGGTCAGCCCCAGCATTTT	CASSENLGQPQHF
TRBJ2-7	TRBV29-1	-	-	TGCAGCGTTCAGGGCACCTACGAGCAGTACTTC	CSVQGTYEQYF
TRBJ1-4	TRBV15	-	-	TGTGCCACCAGCAGAGTGTCGACAAGCTATGCAACTAATGAAAAACTGTTTTTT	CATSRVSTSYATNEKLFF
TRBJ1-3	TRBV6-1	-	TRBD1	TGTGCCAGTAACAGGGGCAGCTCTGGAAACACCATATATTTT	CASNRGSSGNTIYF
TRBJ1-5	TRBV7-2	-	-	TGTGCCAGCAGCTTAGCGGGGGGGAGCAATCAGCCCCAGCATTTT	CASSLAGGSNQPQHF
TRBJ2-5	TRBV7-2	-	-	TGTGCCAGCAGGGCCAACAGGCTCGAAGAGACCCAGTACTTC	CASRANRLEETQYF
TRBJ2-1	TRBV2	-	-	TGTGCCAGCAGCGCCTCTGCGGGTAATGAGCAGTTCTTC	CASSASAGNEQFF
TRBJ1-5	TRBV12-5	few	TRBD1	TGTGCTAGTGGCCTGGGACAGGGAGGGGGATTGGGTCAGCCCCAGCATTTT	CASGLGQGGGLGQPQHF
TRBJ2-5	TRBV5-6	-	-	TGTGCCAGCAGCCCCGGACAGTTACAAGAGACCCAGTACTTC	CASSPGQLQETQYF
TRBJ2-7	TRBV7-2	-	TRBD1	TGTGCCAGCAGCCGATCGGGACAGGGCACCTACGAGCAGTACTTC	CASSRSGQGTYEQYF
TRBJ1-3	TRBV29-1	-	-	TGCAGCGTTTCAAGGGACCCTAGGGGAAACACCATATATTTT	CSVSRDPRGNTIYF
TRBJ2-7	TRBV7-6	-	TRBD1	TGTGCCAGCAGCCAAATGGACAGGGTGGGCGAGCAGTACTTC	CASSQMDRVGEQYF
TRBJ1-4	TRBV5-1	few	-	TGCGCCAGCAGCTTGCCAGGGTCGTATGAAAAACTGTTTTTT	CASSLPGSYEKLFF
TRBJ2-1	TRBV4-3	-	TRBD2	TGCGCCAGCAGCCAAGAAAGATTGGGCGGGAGCTCCTACAATGAGCAGTTCTTC	CASSQERLGGSSYNEQFF
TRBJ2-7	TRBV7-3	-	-	TGTGCCAGCAGCCCGTTGCCAGGGAACAACGAGCAGTACTTC	CASSPLPGNNEQYF
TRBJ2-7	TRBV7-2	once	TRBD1	TGTGCCAGCAGCCTGGACAGGGCCCTCTCCTACGAGCAGTACTTC	CASSLDRALSYEQYF
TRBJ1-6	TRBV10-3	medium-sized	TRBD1	TGTGCCATCAGTGTTGGACAGGGGAGTTCACCCCTCCACTTT	CAISVGQGSSPLHF
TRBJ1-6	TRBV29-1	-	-	TGCAGCGTTTTATTGGTTGAGAATTCACCCCTCCACTTT	CSVLLVENSPLHF
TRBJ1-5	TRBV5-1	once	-	TGCGCCAGCAGCCAAGGGCTGAATCAGCCCCAGCATTTT	CASSQGLNQPQHF
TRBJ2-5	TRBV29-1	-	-	TGCAGCGCCAAATATAGGGTCGCTGAGACCCAGTACTTC	CSAKYRVAETQYF
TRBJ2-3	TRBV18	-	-	TGTGCCAGCTCACTTAACACAGATACGCAGTATTTT	CASSLNTDTQYF
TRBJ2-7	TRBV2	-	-	TGTGCCAGCAGTGCTATCCCCAACTACGAGCAGTACTTC	CASSAIPNYEQYF
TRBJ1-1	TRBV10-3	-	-	TGTGCCACCAACCGTGGGGGGGCGGTGGACATGAACACTGAAGCTTTCTTT	CATNRGGAVDMNTEAFF
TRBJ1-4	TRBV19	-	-	TGTGCCAGTAGGTTAGGGAATGAAAAACTGTTTTTT	CASRLGNEKLFF
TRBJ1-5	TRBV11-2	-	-	TGTGCCAGCAGCTTAGGTTCAGGACCTAATCAGCCCCAGCATTTT	CASSLGSGPNQPQHF
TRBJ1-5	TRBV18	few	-	TGTGCCAGCTCACCCAACGGAGGGCCCTCTAATCAGCCCCAGCATTTT	CASSPNGGPSNQPQHF
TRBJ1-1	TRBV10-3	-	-	TGTGCCATCAGTGAGTCAGGGGCTGAAGCTTTCTTT	CAISESGAEAFF
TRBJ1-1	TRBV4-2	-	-	TGTGCCAGCAGCCCCCTGGGGAAGGTGAACACTGAAGCTTTCTTT	CASSPLGKVNTEAFF
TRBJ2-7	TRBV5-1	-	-	TGCGCCAGCAGCTTGGGTGCCTACGAGCAGTACTTC	CASSLGAYEQYF
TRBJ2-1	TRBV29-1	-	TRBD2	TGCAGCGTGGGACTAGCGTGGGGGAGCTCCTACAATGAGCAGTTCTTC	CSVGLAWGSSYNEQFF
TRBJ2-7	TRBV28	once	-	TGTGCCAGCAGTCGCATTAGAGGGGGGGCGATCTCCTACGAGCAGTACTTC	CASSRIRGGAISYEQYF
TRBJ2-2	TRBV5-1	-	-	TGCGCCAGCAGCTTGGGGCAGTCAAACACCGGGGAGCTGTTTTTT	CASSLGQSNTGELFF
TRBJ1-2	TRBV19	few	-	TGTGCCAGCTCTACCGGAGAGGGATATGGCTACACCTTC	CASSTGEGYGYTF
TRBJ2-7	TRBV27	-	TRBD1	TGTGCCAGCAAGCCCTCGGGACAGATAGCCTACGAGCAGTACTTC	CASKPSGQIAYEQYF
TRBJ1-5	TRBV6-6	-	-	TGTGCCAGCAGTTACTTAGGGGCTAGCAATCAGCCCCAGCATTTT	CASSYLGASNQPQHF
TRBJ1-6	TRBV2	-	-	TGTGCCAGCAGTGTACAGAAACCCCTCCACTTT	CASSVQKPLHF
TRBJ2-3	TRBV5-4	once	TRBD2	TGTGCCAGCAGCTTGCTAGCGGGGGGGCAAGATACGCAGTATTTT	CASSLLAGGQDTQYF
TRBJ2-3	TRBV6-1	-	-	TGTGCCAGCAGTGATTCGACGGCTAGCACAGATACGCAGTATTTT	CASSDSTASTDTQYF
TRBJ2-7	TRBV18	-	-	TGTGCCAGCTCACTAATCGGGGGAAGGTCCTACGAGCAGTACTTC	CASSLIGGRSYEQYF
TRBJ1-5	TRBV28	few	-	TGTGCCAGCAGTTTATTTGGAGGCGCCCATCAGCCCCAGCATTTT	CASSLFGGAHQPQHF
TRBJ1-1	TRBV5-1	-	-	TGCGCCAGCAGCTTGGTAGGGGCCCAGGGACTGGGCACTGAAGCTTTCTTT	CASSLVGAQGLGTEAFF
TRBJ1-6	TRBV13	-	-	TGTGCCAGCAGCTTAGGATCCTTAGGCATCGGTAATTCACCCCTCCACTTT	CASSLGSLGIGNSPLHF